The source of this T cell receptor (beta chain) is a study of T cell repertoires in ileal Crohn's disease. This clone was found a few times. Sequencing used immunoSEQ multiplex PCR; TCRdb keeps in-frame clones, though not all of them. Of approximately 5,400 clones detected, 82% appear once; the ten largest clones hold around a fifth. Indicated time point: inflamed ileum from the surgical specimen. This clonotype was obtained from an adult with Crohn's disease. Sequencing used ileal tissue.

The CDR3 here is CGLLVNTEAFF. As DNA, the CDR3 is TGCGGCCTATTGGTGAACACTGAAGCTTTCTTT. The V gene is TRBV29-1, the J gene TRBJ1-1; D gene unclear. The germline V gene encodes CDR1 SQVTM and CDR2 ANQGSEA. The CDR3 totals 11 residues.